The TCR beta chain described here comes from a study of T cell changes during pregnancy in multiple sclerosis. Repertoires were generated with immunoSEQ multiplex PCR, while TCRdb's copy carries only in-frame clones and drops some. The repertoire holds some 28,000 clones, 90% to 95% seen once, with roughly 0.42% in the top ten. There are 11 residues in the CDR3. The V end was cut by 1 base, the J end by 5 bases, with 2 bases between. Germline V lookup: CDR1 MGHDK, CDR2 SYGVNS. The input for sequencing was CD4+ T cells from peripheral blood mononuclear cells, taken after pregnancy. The J gene is TRBJ2-5, the V gene TRBV25-1; D gene uncertain. The sequence derives from a female donor with multiple sclerosis, enrolled in a pregnancy study. The chain's CDR3 is CASSESETQYF. CDR3 nucleotide sequence: TGTGCCAGCAGTGAATCTGAGACCCAGTACTTC. Complete variable domain (other parts from reference TRBV25-1 and TRBJ2-5): EADIYQTPRYLVIGTGKKITLECSQTMGHDKMYWYQQDPGMELHLIHYSYGVNSTEKGDLSSESTVSRIRTEHFPLTLESARPSHTSQYLCASSESETQYFGPGTRLLVL.